The T cell receptor beta chain under discussion was sequenced for a study of T cell responses to AZD1222 COVID-19 vaccine. Study-wide findings and caveats: The breadth and depth of Spike-specific TCRs increased once two AZD1222 doses had been given. Baseline seropositivity occurred in only a handful of AZD1222 recipients.

Of note for this clone: Its antigen is as yet unknown.

TCRdb keeps only in-frame clones here, not all; method: immunoSEQ multiplex PCR. This table holds about 130,000 clones, around nine tenths found once. Trimming cost V 0 bases and J 5 bases, with 10 bases left between them. Per germline, CDR1 MGHRA and CDR2 YSYEKL. The CDR3 has 14 amino acids. The sample was peripheral blood, taken 28 days after the second AZD1222 dose. The chain recombines TRBV4-1 with TRBJ1-2; no clear D gene. The receptor comes from an adult who received the AZD1222 COVID-19 vaccine. The CDR3 loop is CASSQDTAVYGYTF. The CDR3 nucleotides are TGCGCCAGCAGCCAAGATACGGCGGTTTATGGCTACACCTTC.